This T cell receptor beta chain came from a study of T cell changes during pregnancy in multiple sclerosis. A word on this clone: The junction and the germline gene differ at one end; a read error may be behind it.

TCRdb keeps only in-frame clones here, not all; method: immunoSEQ multiplex PCR. The profile shows over 50,000 clones, around 93% of them singletons. Germline V gene sequence: CDR1 SGHNT, CDR2 YYREEE (reference sequence). CDR3 length equals 14 residues. The rearrangement uses TRBV5-4 and TRBJ2-7, with 15 bases lining up with TRBD2. This clonotype was obtained from a female donor with multiple sclerosis, enrolled in a pregnancy study. This sample comprised CD4+ T cells from peripheral blood mononuclear cells, obtained after pregnancy. This chain's CDR3 is CASRLGLAGGEQYF. The DNA of the CDR3 is TGTGCCAGCAGGTTGGGACTAGCGGGAGGCGAGCAGTACTTC.